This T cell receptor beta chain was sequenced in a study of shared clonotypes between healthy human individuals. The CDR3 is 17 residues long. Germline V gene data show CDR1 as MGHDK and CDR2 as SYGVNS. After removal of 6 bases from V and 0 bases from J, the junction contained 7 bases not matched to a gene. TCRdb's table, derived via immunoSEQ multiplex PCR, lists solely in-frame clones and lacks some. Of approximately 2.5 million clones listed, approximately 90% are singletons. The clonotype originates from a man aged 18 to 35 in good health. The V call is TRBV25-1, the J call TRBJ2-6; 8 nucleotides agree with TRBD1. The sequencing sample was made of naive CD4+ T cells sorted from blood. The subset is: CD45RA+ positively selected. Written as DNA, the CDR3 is TGTGCCAGCAGGGCCGGGACAGGACTCTCTGGGGCCAACGTCCTGACTTTC. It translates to CASRAGTGLSGANVLTF.